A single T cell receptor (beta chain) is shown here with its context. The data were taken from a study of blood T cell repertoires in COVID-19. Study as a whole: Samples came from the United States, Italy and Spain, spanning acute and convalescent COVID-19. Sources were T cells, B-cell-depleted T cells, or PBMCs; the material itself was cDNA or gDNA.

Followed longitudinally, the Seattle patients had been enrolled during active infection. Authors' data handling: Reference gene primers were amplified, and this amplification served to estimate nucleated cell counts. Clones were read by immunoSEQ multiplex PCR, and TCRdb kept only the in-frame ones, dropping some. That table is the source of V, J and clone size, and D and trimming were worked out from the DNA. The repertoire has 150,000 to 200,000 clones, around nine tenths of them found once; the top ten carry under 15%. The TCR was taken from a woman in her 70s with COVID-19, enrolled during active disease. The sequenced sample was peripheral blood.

The CDR3 coding sequence is TGTGCCAGTACCGTTACCGGGACAGGGATTCGTCAGCCCCAGCATTTT. The encoded protein is CASTVTGTGIRQPQHF. The J gene is TRBJ1-5, the V gene TRBV19; 9 bases match TRBD1. This CDR3 is built from 16 residues. Germline V gene sequence: CDR1 LNHDA, CDR2 SQIVND (reference sequence). Unmatched junction bases numbered 13, after V lost 7 bases and J lost 6 bases.